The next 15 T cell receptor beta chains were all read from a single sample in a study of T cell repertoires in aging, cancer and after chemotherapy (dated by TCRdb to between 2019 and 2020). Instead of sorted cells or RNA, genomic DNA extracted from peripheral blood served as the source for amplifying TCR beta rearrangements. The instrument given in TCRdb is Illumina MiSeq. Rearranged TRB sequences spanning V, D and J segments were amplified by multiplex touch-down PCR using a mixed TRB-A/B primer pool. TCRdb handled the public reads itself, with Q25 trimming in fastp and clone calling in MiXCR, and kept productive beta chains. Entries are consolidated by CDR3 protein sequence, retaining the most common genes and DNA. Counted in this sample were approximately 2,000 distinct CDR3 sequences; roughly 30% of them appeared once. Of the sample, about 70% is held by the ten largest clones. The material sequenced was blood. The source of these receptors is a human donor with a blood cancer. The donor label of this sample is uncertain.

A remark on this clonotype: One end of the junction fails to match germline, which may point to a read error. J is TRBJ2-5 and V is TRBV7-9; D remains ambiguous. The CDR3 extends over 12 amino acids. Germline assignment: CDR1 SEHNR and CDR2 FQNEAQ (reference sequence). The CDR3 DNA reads TGTGCCAGCAGCTACCCTCAAGGGACCCAGTACTTC. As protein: CASSYPQGTQYF.

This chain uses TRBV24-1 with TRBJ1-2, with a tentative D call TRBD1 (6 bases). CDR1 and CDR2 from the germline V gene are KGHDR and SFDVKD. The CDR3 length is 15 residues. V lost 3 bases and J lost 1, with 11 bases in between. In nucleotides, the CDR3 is TGTGCCACCAGTGATACAGGGAGAAATAACTATGGCTACACCTTC. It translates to CATSDTGRNNYGYTF.

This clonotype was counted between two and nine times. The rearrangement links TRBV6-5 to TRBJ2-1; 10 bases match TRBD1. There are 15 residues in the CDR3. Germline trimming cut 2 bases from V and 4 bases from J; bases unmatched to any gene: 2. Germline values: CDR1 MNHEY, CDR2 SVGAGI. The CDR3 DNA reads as TGTGCCAGCAGTTACGGACAGGGGGGGTACAATGAGCAGTTCTTC. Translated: CASSYGQGGYNEQFF.

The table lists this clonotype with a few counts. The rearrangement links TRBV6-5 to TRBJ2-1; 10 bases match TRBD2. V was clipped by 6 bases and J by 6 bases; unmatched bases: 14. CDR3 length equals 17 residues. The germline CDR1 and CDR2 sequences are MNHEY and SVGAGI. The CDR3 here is CASSSFRRTSGPNEQFF. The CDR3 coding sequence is TGTGCCAGCAGCTCCTTTAGGAGGACTAGCGGACCCAATGAGCAGTTCTTC.

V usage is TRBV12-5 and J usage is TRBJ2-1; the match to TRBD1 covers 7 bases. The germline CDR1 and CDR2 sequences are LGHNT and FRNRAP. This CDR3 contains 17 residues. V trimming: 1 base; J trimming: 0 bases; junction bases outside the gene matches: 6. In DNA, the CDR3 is TGTGCTAGTGGTTTGGGAGTGAGACAGGGCTCCTACAATGAGCAGTTCTTC. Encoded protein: CASGLGVRQGSYNEQFF.

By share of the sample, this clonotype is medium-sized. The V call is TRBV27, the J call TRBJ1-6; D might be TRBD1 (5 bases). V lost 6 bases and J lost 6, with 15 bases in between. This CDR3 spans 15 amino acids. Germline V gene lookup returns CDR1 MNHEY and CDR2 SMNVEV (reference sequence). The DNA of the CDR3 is TGTGCCAGCAGGGAAGAGACAGCGGGTAATTCACCCCTCCACTTT. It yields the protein CASREETAGNSPLHF.

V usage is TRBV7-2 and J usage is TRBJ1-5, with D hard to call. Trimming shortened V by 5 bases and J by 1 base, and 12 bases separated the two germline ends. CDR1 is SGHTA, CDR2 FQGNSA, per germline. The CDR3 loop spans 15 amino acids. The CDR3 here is CASSLYSVSNQPQHF. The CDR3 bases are TGTGCCAGCAGCCTCTATTCTGTAAGCAATCAGCCCCAGCATTTT.

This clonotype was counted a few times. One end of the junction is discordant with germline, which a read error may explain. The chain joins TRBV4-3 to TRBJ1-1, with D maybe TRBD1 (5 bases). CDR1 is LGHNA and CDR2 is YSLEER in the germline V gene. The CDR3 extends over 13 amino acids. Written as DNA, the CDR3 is TGTGCCAGCAGCCAAGTAGGGACTGCTGAAGCTTTCTTT. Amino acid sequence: CASSQVGTAEAFF.

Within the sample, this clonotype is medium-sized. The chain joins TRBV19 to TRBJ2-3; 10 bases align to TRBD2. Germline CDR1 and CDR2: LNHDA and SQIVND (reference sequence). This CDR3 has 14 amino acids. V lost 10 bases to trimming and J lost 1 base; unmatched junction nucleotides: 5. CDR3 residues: CATLAGVGTDTQYF. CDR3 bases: TGTGCCACCCTAGCGGGAGTGGGCACAGATACGCAGTATTTT. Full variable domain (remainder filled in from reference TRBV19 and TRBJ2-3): DGGITQSPKYLFRKEGQNVTLSCEQNLNHDAMYWYRQDPGQGLRLIYYSQIVNDFQKGDIAEGYSVSREKKESFPLTVTSAQKNPTAFYLCATLAGVGTDTQYFGPGTRLTVL.

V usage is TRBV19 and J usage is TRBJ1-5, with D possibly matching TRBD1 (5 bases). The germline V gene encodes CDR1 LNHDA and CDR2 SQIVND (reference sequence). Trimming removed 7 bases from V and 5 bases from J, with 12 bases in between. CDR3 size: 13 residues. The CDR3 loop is CASTPWGDQPQHF. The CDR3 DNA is TGTGCCAGTACGCCTTGGGGCGATCAGCCCCAGCATTTT. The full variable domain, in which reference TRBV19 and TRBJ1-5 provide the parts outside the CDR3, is DGGITQSPKYLFRKEGQNVTLSCEQNLNHDAMYWYRQDPGQGLRLIYYSQIVNDFQKGDIAEGYSVSREKKESFPLTVTSAQKNPTAFYLCASTPWGDQPQHFGDGTRLSIL.

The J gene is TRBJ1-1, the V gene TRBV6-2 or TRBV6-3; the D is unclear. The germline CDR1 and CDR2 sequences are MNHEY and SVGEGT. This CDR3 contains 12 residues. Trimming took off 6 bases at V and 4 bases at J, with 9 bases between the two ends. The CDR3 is CASSLRATEAFF. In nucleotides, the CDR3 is TGTGCCAGCAGCCTGAGAGCCACTGAAGCTTTCTTT.

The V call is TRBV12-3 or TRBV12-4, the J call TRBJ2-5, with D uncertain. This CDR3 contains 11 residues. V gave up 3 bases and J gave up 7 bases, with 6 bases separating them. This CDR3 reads CASSLVGTQYF. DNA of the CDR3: TGTGCCAGCAGTTTGGTGGGGACCCAGTACTTC.

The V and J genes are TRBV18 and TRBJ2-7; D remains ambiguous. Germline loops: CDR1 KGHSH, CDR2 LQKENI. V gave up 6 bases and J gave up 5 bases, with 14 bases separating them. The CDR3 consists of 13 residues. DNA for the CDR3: TGTGCCAGCTCGCCCGCATTGAAGAACGAGCAGTACTTC. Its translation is CASSPALKNEQYF.

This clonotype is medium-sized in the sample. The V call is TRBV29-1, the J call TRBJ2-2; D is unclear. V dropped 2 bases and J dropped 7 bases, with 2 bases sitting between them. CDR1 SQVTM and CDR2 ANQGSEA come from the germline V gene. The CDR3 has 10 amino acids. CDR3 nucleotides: TGCAGCGTTGAAAACGGGGAGCTGTTTTTT. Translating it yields CSVENGELFF.

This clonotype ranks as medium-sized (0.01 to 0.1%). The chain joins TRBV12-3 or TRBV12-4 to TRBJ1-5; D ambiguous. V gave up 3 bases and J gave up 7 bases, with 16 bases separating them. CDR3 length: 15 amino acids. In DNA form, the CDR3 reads TGTGCCAGCAGTTTGAAAGGAGTGGGGTGGCAGCCCCAGCATTTT. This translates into CASSLKGVGWQPQHF.